Following are 8 T cell receptor beta chains from one sample sequenced in a study of CD8 T cells in Susac syndrome. Roughly 0.45 to 1 ug RNA was reverse transcribed with random hexamers. TCRdb passed the immunoSEQ multiplex PCR reads through MiXCR, listing each CDR3 protein once. Of about 140,000 distinct CDR3 sequences in the sample, approximately 95% were seen once. The sequenced sample consisted of CD4+ T cells from PBMCs. The receptors come from a human donor in good health.

V and J are TRBV28 and TRBJ2-7; D gene uncertain. Germline assignment: CDR1 MDHEN and CDR2 SYDVKM. CDR3 length equals 15 residues. V lost 7 bases and J 3 bases, leaving 19 bases between the germline ends. DNA for the CDR3: TGTGCCAGCACCCTAATTGGAGCAATGAACTACGAGCAGTACTTC. It encodes CASTLIGAMNYEQYF. Together with reference TRBV28 and TRBJ2-7, the CDR3 gives the full variable domain: DVKVTQSSRYLVKRTGEKVFLECVQDMDHENMFWYRQDPGLGLRLIYFSYDVKMKEKGDIPEGYSVSREKKERFSLILESASTNQTSMYLCASTLIGAMNYEQYFGPGTRLTVT.

The chain couples TRBV14 to TRBJ1-2; the D is unclear. Germline lookup yields CDR1 SGHDN and CDR2 FVKESK. Trimming took off 0 bases at V and 2 bases at J, with 13 bases between the two ends. The CDR3 runs to 16 residues. The CDR3 sequence: CASSQDRTGQNYGYTF. The CDR3 DNA reads as TGTGCCAGCAGCCAAGATCGGACGGGCCAAAACTATGGCTACACCTTC.

J is TRBJ2-7 and V is TRBV28, with 7 bases identical to TRBD1. The CDR3 has 18 amino acids. The germline V gene encodes CDR1 MDHEN and CDR2 SYDVKM. V trimming: 5 bases; J trimming: 1 base; junction bases outside the gene matches: 17. The DNA for the CDR3 is TGTGCCAGCAGTGATGACAAGCGACTGGGACAGATTTCCTACGAGCAGTACTTC. This gives the protein CASSDDKRLGQISYEQYF.

The CDR3 coding sequence is TGTGCCAGCAGCTTTTCGCGGACCAGCTCCTACAATGAGCAGTTCTTC. Residues: CASSFSRTSSYNEQFF. The V call is TRBV5-4, the J call TRBJ2-1; D gene ambiguous. The CDR3 loop spans 16 amino acids. CDR1 is SGHNT, CDR2 YYREEE, per germline (reference sequence). Trimming removed 2 bases at V and 0 bases at J, with 12 bases between.

The chain uses TRBV14 and TRBJ2-2; D unresolved. CDR1 is SGHDN, CDR2 FVKESK, per germline. The ends were cut back, 0 bases at V and 7 bases at J, with 6 bases in the middle. The CDR3 contains 13 residues. The CDR3 nucleotides read TGTGCCAGCAGCCAAGAATTTGGCGGGGAGCTGTTTTTT. Translation gives CASSQEFGGELFF.

The chain uses TRBV2 and TRBJ2-2, with TRBD1 matching 9 bases. Germline V lookup: CDR1 SNHLY, CDR2 FYNNEI. V lost 7 bases and J lost 6; bases outside the gene matches: 6. This CDR3 contains 14 residues. In DNA form, the CDR3 reads TGTGCCAGCAACCGGGACAGGGAGGCCGGGGAGCTGTTTTTT. Residues: CASNRDREAGELFF.

This sequence joins TRBV12-3 or TRBV12-4 and TRBJ2-5, with 12 nucleotides matching TRBD2. This CDR3 is 17 amino acids long. J was trimmed by 4 bases and V by 4 bases; bases with no gene match: 10. DNA of the CDR3: TGTGCCAGCAGTTACAAGGGCTCGGGACTAGCGGGAGAGACCCAGTACTTC. Its translation is CASSYKGSGLAGETQYF.

This chain links TRBV7-8 with TRBJ2-7; 9 positions match TRBD2. Germline CDR1 reads SGHVS; CDR2 reads FQNEAQ. Trimming at V came to 2 bases and at J to 0 bases, leaving 8 bases not matched to a gene. The CDR3 loop spans 17 amino acids. Here the CDR3 reads CASSLSSGSTSSYEQYF. In DNA form, the CDR3 reads TGTGCCAGCAGCTTAAGTAGCGGGAGCACAAGCTCCTACGAGCAGTACTTC.